This record looks at one T cell receptor (beta chain) sequence and its context. Data came from immunoSEQ multiplex PCR; TCRdb stores just in-frame clones and leaves some out. The sample consists of about 140,000 clones, over 75% of them appearing once. This entry belongs to a study of blood T cell repertoires in COVID-19. Study overall: Samples representing acute and convalescent COVID-19 were sourced from the United States, Italy and Spain.

CDR3 length: 14 residues. Germline lookup yields CDR1 MNHEY and CDR2 SMNVEV (reference sequence). The V gene lost 0 bases and the J gene lost 7 bases, with 9 bases spanning the gap. Sequencing was carried out using peripheral blood. The source of this sequence is a human donor in a cohort sampled during active COVID-19. The chain uses TRBV27 and TRBJ2-2; perhaps TRBD2 as D (5 bases). The CDR3 nucleotides are TGTGCCAGCAGTTTATCAGCGGAAGGCGGGGAGCTGTTTTTT. As protein: CASSLSAEGGELFF.